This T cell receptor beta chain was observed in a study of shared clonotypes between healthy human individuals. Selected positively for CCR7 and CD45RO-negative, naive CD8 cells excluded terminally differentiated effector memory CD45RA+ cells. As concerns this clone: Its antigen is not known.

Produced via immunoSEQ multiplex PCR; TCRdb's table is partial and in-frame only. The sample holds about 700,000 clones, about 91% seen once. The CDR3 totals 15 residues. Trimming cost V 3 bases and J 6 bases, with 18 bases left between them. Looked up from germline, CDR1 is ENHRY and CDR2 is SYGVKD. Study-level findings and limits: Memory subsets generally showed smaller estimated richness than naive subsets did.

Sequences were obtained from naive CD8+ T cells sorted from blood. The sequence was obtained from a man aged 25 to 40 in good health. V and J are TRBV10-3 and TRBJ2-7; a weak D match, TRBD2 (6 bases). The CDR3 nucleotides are TGTGCCATCAGTGACGAGCGGAGGGAGCTAGGCGAGCAGTACTTC. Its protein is CAISDERRELGEQYF.